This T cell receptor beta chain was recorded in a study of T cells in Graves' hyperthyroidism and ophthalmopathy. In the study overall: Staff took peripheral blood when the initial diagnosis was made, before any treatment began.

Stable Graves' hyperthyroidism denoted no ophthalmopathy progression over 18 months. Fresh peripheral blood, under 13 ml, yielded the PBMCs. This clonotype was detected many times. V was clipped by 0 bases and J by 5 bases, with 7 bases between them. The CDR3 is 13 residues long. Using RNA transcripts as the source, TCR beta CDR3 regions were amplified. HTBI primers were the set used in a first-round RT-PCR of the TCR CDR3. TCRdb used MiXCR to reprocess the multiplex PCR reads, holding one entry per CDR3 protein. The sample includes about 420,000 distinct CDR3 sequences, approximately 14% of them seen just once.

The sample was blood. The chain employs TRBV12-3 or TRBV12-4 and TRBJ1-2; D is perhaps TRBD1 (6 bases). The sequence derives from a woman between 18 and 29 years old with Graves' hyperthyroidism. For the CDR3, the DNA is TGTGCCAGCAGTTTAGCCAGGGGATATGGCTACACCTTC. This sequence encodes CASSLARGYGYTF.